The rows below give T cell receptor beta chains drawn from one sample of a study of cytomegalovirus exposure and HLA in healthy donors. Assay: immunoSEQ multiplex PCR; the TCRdb copy retains only in-frame clones and omits some. In the table there are around 130,000 clones, 73% of which are singletons. Specimen: PBMCs. The receptors stem from a woman between 40 and 50 years old in good health and CMV-seropositive. Each CDR3 is given with its conserved first and last residue. The D gene is left open where the match is weak. Expanded clones are given a class, and other clones once, few, many or no size at all.

TRBV21-1,TRBJ1-6,.,.,CASSGTGGRNSPLHF,TGTGCCAGCAGCGGGACAGGGGGCCGTAATTCACCCCTCCACTTT
TRBV30,TRBJ1-2,.,.,CAWNGGDYGYTF,TGTGCCTGGAACGGGGGTGACTATGGCTACACCTTC
TRBV10-3,TRBJ2-7,.,TRBD2,CAIADPLAGGTSYEQYF,TGTGCCATCGCCGACCCCCTAGCGGGAGGTACCTCCTACGAGCAGTACTTC
TRBV10-3,TRBJ2-1,.,TRBD1,CATEDRGLGNEQFF,TGTGCCACCGAGGACAGGGGGCTTGGCAATGAGCAGTTCTTC
TRBV7-8,TRBJ1-4,.,.,CASSPPWGEKLFF,TGTGCCAGCAGCCCCCCCTGGGGGGAGAAACTGTTTTTT
TRBV30,TRBJ2-7,.,TRBD2,CAWSLASGVYEQYF,TGTGCCTGGAGCCTCGCTAGCGGGGTTTACGAGCAGTACTTC
TRBV19,TRBJ1-1,.,.,CASSIQVRNTEAFF,TGTGCCAGTAGTATACAGGTGAGAAACACTGAAGCTTTCTTT
TRBV28,TRBJ1-5,.,.,CASSFGNQPQHF,TGTGCCAGCAGTTTCGGGAATCAGCCCCAGCATTTT
TRBV28,TRBJ2-5,few,.,CASSSTTPEGAQYF,TGTGCCAGCAGTTCCACAACTCCCGAGGGAGCCCAGTACTTC
TRBV18,TRBJ2-5,.,TRBD1,CASSSQTGQVETQYF,TGTGCCAGCTCATCACAGACGGGACAGGTAGAGACCCAGTACTTC
TRBV28,TRBJ1-1,.,.,CASQQTGNTEAFF,TGTGCCAGCCAACAAACAGGGAACACTGAAGCTTTCTTT
TRBV2,TRBJ1-3,few,.,CASSSSTPIIYF,TGTGCCAGCAGCTCGTCAACACCCATCATATATTTT
TRBV15,TRBJ2-7,.,.,CATSRDDSYEQYF,TGTGCCACCAGCAGAGATGACAGCTACGAGCAGTACTTC
TRBV19,TRBJ1-1,.,.,CASQRPEGDPTFF,TGTGCCAGCCAAAGACCTGAGGGGGACCCAACTTTCTTT
TRBV27,TRBJ1-5,.,.,CASRGLTGGSGPQHF,TGTGCCAGCAGGGGACTAACGGGAGGATCCGGCCCCCAGCATTTT
TRBV4-1,TRBJ1-1,.,.,CASSQEVQLSAGNTEAFF,TGCGCCAGCAGCCAAGAAGTTCAGTTGTCAGCAGGGAACACTGAAGCTTTCTTT
TRBV10-3,TRBJ2-1,.,TRBD2,CAISEVLAGGSNEQFF,TGTGCCATCAGTGAAGTACTAGCGGGAGGGAGCAATGAGCAGTTCTTC
TRBV6-7,TRBJ1-1,few,.,CASTKGGALLMNTEAFF,TGTGCCAGCACCAAGGGAGGGGCGCTACTCATGAACACTGAAGCTTTCTTT
TRBV9,TRBJ1-1,.,.,CASSAAGNTEAFF,TGTGCCAGCAGCGCCGCAGGGAACACTGAAGCTTTCTTT
TRBV29-1,TRBJ2-3,.,TRBD1,CSVGTGSSTDTQYF,TGCAGCGTCGGGACAGGGAGCAGCACAGATACGCAGTATTTT
TRBV28,TRBJ2-7,few,TRBD1,CASSFTGTGANEQYF,TGTGCCAGCAGTTTTACCGGGACAGGGGCCAACGAGCAGTACTTC
TRBV7-9,TRBJ2-1,.,.,CASRFSLLGERFF,TGTGCCAGCAGGTTTTCATTACTAGGAGAGCGGTTCTTC
TRBV5-1,TRBJ1-6,.,.,CASATGTLNSPLHF,TGCGCCAGCGCCACGGGGACACTAAATTCACCCCTCCACTTT
TRBV19,TRBJ2-2,.,.,CASSRSPGGAGELFF,TGTGCCAGTAGTAGATCCCCCGGGGGAGCCGGGGAGCTGTTTTTT
TRBV2,TRBJ2-4,.,TRBD1,CASSDRDRVKNIQYF,TGTGCCAGCAGTGACCGGGACAGGGTTAAAAACATTCAGTACTTC
TRBV2,TRBJ1-4,.,.,CASKSSGGLANEKLFF,TGTGCCAGCAAGAGTTCGGGGGGCTTAGCTAATGAAAAACTGTTTTTT
TRBV5-1,TRBJ2-5,.,TRBD2,CASRRSAGGPAETQYF,TGCGCCAGCAGACGCTCGGCGGGAGGGCCTGCAGAGACCCAGTACTTC
TRBV19,TRBJ2-5,few,TRBD2,CASSIAGGETQYF,TGTGCCAGTAGTATAGCGGGGGGAGAGACCCAGTACTTC
TRBV19,TRBJ1-5,.,.,CASRRGGSNQPQHF,TGTGCCAGTAGGCGTGGGGGGAGCAATCAGCCCCAGCATTTT
TRBV30,TRBJ1-5,few,.,CAWGNRDYQPQHF,TGTGCCTGGGGAAACCGGGATTATCAGCCCCAGCATTTT
TRBV6-4,TRBJ2-6,few,.,CASSDGDGGSGANVLTF,TGTGCCAGCAGTGACGGGGATGGAGGCTCTGGGGCCAACGTCCTGACTTTC
TRBV6-5,TRBJ1-1,.,.,CASGMDGVGSTEAFF,TGTGCCAGCGGAATGGACGGTGTCGGGAGCACTGAAGCTTTCTTT
TRBV6-5,TRBJ1-5,.,.,CASSPRDAQPQHF,TGTGCCAGCAGTCCCAGGGATGCTCAGCCCCAGCATTTT
TRBV28,TRBJ2-3,.,.,CASSPGTDTQYF,TGTGCCAGCAGTCCCGGCACAGATACGCAGTATTTT
TRBV28,TRBJ1-1,.,TRBD1,CASRSTGTGATEAFF,TGTGCCAGCAGATCAACCGGGACAGGGGCCACTGAAGCTTTCTTT
TRBV9,TRBJ2-2,once,.,CASSPRTAAGELFF,TGTGCCAGCAGCCCCCGGACTGCAGCCGGGGAGCTGTTTTTT
TRBV6-5,TRBJ2-7,.,.,CASSSQGQVSYEQYF,TGTGCCAGCAGTTCACAGGGTCAGGTCTCCTACGAGCAGTACTTC
TRBV19,TRBJ1-4,few,.,CASSDGGAGEKLFF,TGTGCCAGTAGTGATGGGGGAGCGGGTGAAAAACTGTTTTTT
TRBV5-1,TRBJ1-1,.,.,CASRNLGATEAFF,TGCGCCAGCAGGAACCTGGGGGCTACTGAAGCTTTCTTT
TRBV11-2,TRBJ2-3,.,.,CASSLSTSGSTDTQYF,TGTGCCAGCAGCCTCTCGACTAGTGGGAGTACAGATACGCAGTATTTT
TRBV10-3,TRBJ1-1,.,.,CAISEKGGDTEAFF,TGTGCCATCAGTGAAAAAGGAGGCGACACTGAAGCTTTCTTT
TRBV27,TRBJ1-4,few,TRBD1,CASSSEHIQGRRWEKLFF,TGTGCCAGCAGTTCTGAACATATACAGGGGCGGCGATGGGAAAAACTGTTTTTT